This TCR beta chain is from a study of blood T cell repertoires in COVID-19 (dated by TCRdb to 2018 to 2021). Describing the broader study: Samples from collaborators originated in the United States, Italy and Spain and spanned both the acute and convalescent phases of COVID-19. The prospective study material was composed of cDNA or gDNA derived from T cells, B-cell-depleted T cells, or PBMCs. The dataset comprised deeply sampled blood TCRbeta repertoires from subjects exposed to, actively infected with, or recovered from COVID-19. The repertoires were released in a freely available public database intended as a resource for research on the immune response to SARS-CoV-2. Samples were obtained from the ongoing ImmuneRACE study (first 160 participants) and from over 1,000 subjects provided by 6 global collaborators. Sample metadata almost always included a de-identified subject ID, COVID-19 status, age in years and sex. HLA class I and class II types, where available, came from metadata supplied by the sample provider rather than from assay-based typing. General conclusions and limits of the study: The amount of clinical and demographic metadata varied by source and participant and was provided uncurated.

TCRbeta CDR3 regions were amplified from genomic DNA by means of the immunoSEQ Assay, a bias-controlled multiplex PCR. In the authors' own workflow: The number of nucleated cells in each sample was estimated by amplification of reference gene primers within the assay. To quantify the absolute abundance of each unique TCRbeta CDR3 rearrangement, sequence reads were collapsed and filtered. For each sample, productive Simpson clonality was calculated as the square root of Simpson's diversity index over productive rearrangements. TCRdb carries this immuneACCESS record with in-frame sequences only. Its versions omit some clonotypes, under half of them owing to an unresolved V gene in the studies checked, with the rest unexplained. The V and J calls and the clone size are those of that table, but D and trimming were determined from the DNA. For this sample there are approximately 75,000 clones; 75% to 90% appear just once. Clones ranked in the top ten supply 4.5% to 5.5% of the sample.

V and J are truncated by 2 bases and 5 bases respectively, leaving an intervening sequence of 12 bases. The CDR3 runs 15 amino acids, cysteine and phenylalanine included. The read is trimmed to its CDR3 DNA, 45 bases read in frame from base 1. The germline V gene specifies MDHEN as CDR1 and SYDVKM as CDR2. This clone was seen a single time. Its antigen is currently not known. Per-nucleotide qualities are absent, and no much larger clonotype sits a single base away. Whole blood was collected in K2EDTA tubes by collaborating institutions according to the institutions' own protocols. Collaborator samples were shipped for TCRbeta analysis as frozen whole blood, isolated PBMCs, or DNA extracted from either sample type.

The V and J segments used are TRBV28 and TRBJ1-4, with TRBD1 as a weak D call on 6 bases. The clonotype comes from an older man with acute or convalescent COVID-19. Sequencing was carried out using peripheral blood. The CDR3 amino acid sequence is: CASSLGGAGNEKLFF. In nucleotides, the sequence is TGTGCCAGCAGTTTAGGGGGGGCCGGGAATGAAAAACTGTTTTTT.